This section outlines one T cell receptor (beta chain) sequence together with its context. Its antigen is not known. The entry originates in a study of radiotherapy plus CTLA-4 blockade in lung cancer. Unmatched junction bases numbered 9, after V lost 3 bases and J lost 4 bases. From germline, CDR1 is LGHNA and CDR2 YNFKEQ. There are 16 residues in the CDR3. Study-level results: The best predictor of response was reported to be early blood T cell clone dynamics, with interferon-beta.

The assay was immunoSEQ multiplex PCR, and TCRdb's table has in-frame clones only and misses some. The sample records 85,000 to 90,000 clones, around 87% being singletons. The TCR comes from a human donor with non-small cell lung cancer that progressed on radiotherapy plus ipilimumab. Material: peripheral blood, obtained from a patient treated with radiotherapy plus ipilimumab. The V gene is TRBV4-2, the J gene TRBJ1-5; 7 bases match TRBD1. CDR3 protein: CASSQTPGQENQPQHF. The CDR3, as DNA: TGTGCCAGCAGCCAGACTCCTGGACAGGAAAATCAGCCCCAGCATTTT.